This is a list of T cell receptor beta chains from one sample in a study of shared clonotypes between healthy human individuals. Sequencing used immunoSEQ multiplex PCR; TCRdb keeps in-frame clones, though not all of them. Among roughly 2.2 million clones listed, around 92% were seen once. Sequenced input: naive CD4+ T cells from PBMCs. Receptors originate from a man between 18 and 29 years old in good health. Some clones in this sample may be carry-over from other donors' samples. CDR3s include the opening cysteine and the closing phenylalanine or tryptophan. The order of the fields is clone size, J gene, D gene, V gene, CDR3 protein, CDR3 DNA. A D gene is named only where the DNA matches it firmly. The listing skips clone size in some rows; elsewhere it reads once, few, many or a size class.

size: .
J: TRBJ2-7
D: .
V: TRBV7-2
CDR3: CASSPRGSSYEQYF
DNA: TGTGCCAGCAGCCCGAGGGGGAGCTCCTACGAGCAGTACTTC

size: .
J: TRBJ1-5
D: .
V: TRBV15
CDR3: CATSITAGNQPQHF
DNA: TGTGCCACCAGCATAACGGCGGGGAATCAGCCCCAGCATTTT

size: once
J: TRBJ2-3
D: TRBD2
V: TRBV5-4
CDR3: CASSLVLAGFKPDTQYF
DNA: TGTGCCAGCAGCTTGGTGTTAGCGGGGTTTAAACCCGATACGCAGTATTTT

size: .
J: TRBJ2-1
D: .
V: TRBV9
CDR3: CASSVGSGGDPRGEQFF
DNA: TGTGCCAGCAGCGTAGGATCTGGAGGGGACCCTCGGGGGGAGCAGTTCTTC

size: .
J: TRBJ1-1
D: .
V: TRBV7-3
CDR3: CASSLVTLMNTEAFF
DNA: TGTGCCAGCAGCTTAGTAACCCTAATGAACACTGAAGCTTTCTTT

size: .
J: TRBJ2-3
D: .
V: TRBV5-1
CDR3: CASSFVADTQYF
DNA: TGCGCCAGCAGCTTTGTAGCAGATACGCAGTATTTT

size: .
J: TRBJ1-3
D: .
V: TRBV4-2
CDR3: CASSQVNSGNTIYF
DNA: TGTGCCAGCAGCCAGGTGAACTCTGGAAACACCATATATTTT

size: .
J: TRBJ1-1
D: .
V: TRBV7-9
CDR3: CASSGRESGTEAFF
DNA: TGTGCCAGCAGTGGGCGGGAGTCTGGCACTGAAGCTTTCTTT

size: .
J: TRBJ1-1
D: .
V: TRBV28
CDR3: CASNRWGYTEAFF
DNA: TGTGCCAGCAATCGTTGGGGATACACTGAAGCTTTCTTT

size: .
J: TRBJ1-2
D: .
V: TRBV28
CDR3: CASSSQLGDYGYTF
DNA: TGTGCCAGCAGTTCACAATTGGGAGACTATGGCTACACCTTC

size: .
J: TRBJ2-7
D: .
V: TRBV11-3
CDR3: CASSLGPSGAQQYF
DNA: TGTGCCAGCAGCTTAGGACCCTCGGGGGCTCAGCAGTACTTC

size: .
J: TRBJ2-4
D: .
V: TRBV25-1
CDR3: CASSGPGAKNIQYF
DNA: TGTGCCAGCAGTGGTCCGGGTGCCAAAAACATTCAGTACTTC

size: .
J: TRBJ1-2
D: .
V: TRBV6-6
CDR3: CASSPENYGYTF
DNA: TGTGCCAGCTCCCCCGAAAACTATGGCTACACCTTC

size: .
J: TRBJ2-1
D: TRBD2
V: TRBV28
CDR3: CASSLGSGLAEDRGRVHNEQFF
DNA: TGTGCCAGCAGTTTAGGCTCGGGACTAGCGGAAGACCGGGGTCGGGTTCACAATGAGCAGTTCTTC

size: .
J: TRBJ2-2
D: .
V: TRBV13
CDR3: CASSLSPGPNTGELFF
DNA: TGTGCCAGCAGCTTAAGTCCGGGGCCGAACACCGGGGAGCTGTTTTTT

size: .
J: TRBJ1-5
D: .
V: TRBV30
CDR3: CASSPGGNQPQHF
DNA: TGTGCCTCATCCCCCGGGGGGAATCAGCCCCAGCATTTT

size: .
J: TRBJ2-1
D: .
V: TRBV7-2
CDR3: CASSLGAPSYNEQFF
DNA: TGTGCCAGCAGCTTAGGAGCGCCCTCCTACAATGAGCAGTTCTTC

size: .
J: TRBJ1-5
D: .
V: TRBV11-2
CDR3: CASSTGQALEEPQHF
DNA: TGTGCCAGCAGCACGGGGCAGGCTCTGGAGGAGCCCCAGCATTTT

size: .
J: TRBJ1-1
D: .
V: TRBV2
CDR3: CASSESQVGNTEAFF
DNA: TGTGCCAGCAGTGAGTCCCAGGTTGGGAACACTGAAGCTTTCTTT

size: .
J: TRBJ1-1
D: .
V: TRBV10-3
CDR3: CAISESGPPAFF
DNA: TGTGCCATCAGTGAGTCCGGCCCGCCGGCTTTCTTT

size: .
J: TRBJ1-1
D: .
V: TRBV5-4
CDR3: CASGVGGPEAFF
DNA: TGTGCCAGCGGAGTGGGGGGCCCTGAAGCTTTCTTT

size: few
J: TRBJ1-2
D: .
V: TRBV27
CDR3: CASSLTVTNYGYTF
DNA: TGTGCCAGCAGTTTAACGGTTACTAACTATGGCTACACCTTC

size: few
J: TRBJ2-1
D: .
V: TRBV2
CDR3: CASSRDSYNEQFF
DNA: TGTGCCAGCAGCCGGGACTCCTACAATGAGCAGTTCTTC

size: once
J: TRBJ2-7
D: TRBD2
V: TRBV11-3
CDR3: CASSFRLAVYEQYF
DNA: TGTGCCAGCAGCTTTCGACTAGCGGTCTACGAGCAGTACTTC

size: .
J: TRBJ2-3
D: .
V: TRBV2
CDR3: CATYLLGNTQYF
DNA: TGTGCCACCTACCTCCTTGGAAATACGCAGTATTTT

size: once
J: TRBJ2-2
D: TRBD2
V: TRBV5-4
CDR3: CASSSGLAGITGELFF
DNA: TGTGCCAGCAGCTCGGGACTAGCGGGAATCACCGGGGAGCTGTTTTTT

size: .
J: TRBJ2-5
D: .
V: TRBV5-1
CDR3: CASSLFSPIQETQYF
DNA: TGCGCCAGCAGCTTGTTCAGCCCCATCCAAGAGACCCAGTACTTC

size: .
J: TRBJ2-4
D: TRBD1
V: TRBV6-1
CDR3: CASSEALGQGANIQYF
DNA: TGTGCCAGCAGTGAAGCGTTAGGACAGGGGGCGAACATTCAGTACTTC

size: .
J: TRBJ1-2
D: .
V: TRBV5-1
CDR3: CASSFSQYGYTF
DNA: TGCGCCAGCAGCTTTAGCCAGTATGGCTACACCTTC

size: .
J: TRBJ2-5
D: TRBD2
V: TRBV7-8
CDR3: CASSVGYASGKTQETQYF
DNA: TGTGCCAGCAGCGTAGGTTATGCTAGCGGAAAAACCCAAGAGACCCAGTACTTC

size: .
J: TRBJ2-6
D: .
V: TRBV5-1
CDR3: CASSLGPISGANVLTF
DNA: TGCGCCAGCAGCTTAGGCCCGATCTCTGGGGCCAACGTCCTGACTTTC

size: .
J: TRBJ2-3
D: TRBD2
V: TRBV30
CDR3: CAWSGLSGRGTDTQYF
DNA: TGTGCCTGGAGCGGTCTTAGCGGGAGGGGGACAGATACGCAGTATTTT

size: .
J: TRBJ2-2
D: .
V: TRBV19
CDR3: CASSITGLNLGTGELFF
DNA: TGTGCCAGTAGTATCACAGGGTTGAATTTGGGAACCGGGGAGCTGTTTTTT

size: .
J: TRBJ2-3
D: TRBD2
V: TRBV28
CDR3: CASSLVGEGSTDTQYF
DNA: TGTGCCAGCAGTTTAGTAGGGGAGGGTAGCACAGATACGCAGTATTTT

size: .
J: TRBJ2-7
D: .
V: TRBV29-1
CDR3: CSVGPGGMAAKEQYF
DNA: TGCAGCGTTGGCCCAGGAGGGATGGCGGCTAAGGAGCAGTACTTC

size: .
J: TRBJ2-1
D: TRBD2
V: TRBV28
CDR3: CASSYGLAGGMVSYNEQFF
DNA: TGTGCCAGCAGCTACGGACTAGCGGGAGGGATGGTCTCCTACAATGAGCAGTTCTTC

size: .
J: TRBJ2-1
D: TRBD2
V: TRBV10-3
CDR3: CATGAGGPRLNEQFF
DNA: TGTGCCACTGGAGCGGGAGGGCCCCGGTTGAATGAGCAGTTCTTC

size: .
J: TRBJ1-3
D: .
V: TRBV4-3
CDR3: CASSQGGSSGNTIYF
DNA: TGCGCCAGCAGCCAAGGAGGAAGCTCTGGAAACACCATATATTTT

size: .
J: TRBJ2-6
D: TRBD1
V: TRBV18
CDR3: CASSPQWTGGSGANVLTF
DNA: TGTGCCAGCTCACCACAGTGGACAGGGGGATCTGGGGCCAACGTCCTGACTTTC